The clone carrying this T cell receptor (beta chain) has at least ten counts. Its antigen is unidentified. This sample is drawn from a study of T-cell memory formation after mild COVID-19. MiXCR, run by TCRdb on the 5' RACE reads, gives a single entry per CDR3 protein. Among 380,000 or so distinct CDR3 sequences listed, around an eighth were seen once. The CDR3 runs to 17 residues. Germline values: CDR1 LGHNA, CDR2 YSLEER. With V trimmed by 1 base and J by 2 bases, 5 bases remained unmatched. Findings of the study overall: The finding that pre-infection memory included some responding clones suggested that cross-reactive memory joined. CM and EM subsets held most contracting CD4+ clones; EMRA held CD8+ ones.

Sequenced sample: PBMCs or a T cell subset sorted from them (not recorded which). The chain joins TRBV4-3 to TRBJ2-6; 7 bases match TRBD2. This sequence was found in a man younger than 35 who had mild COVID-19 (a few samples of this study predate the infection). Cell type and time point are not known. The CDR3 region is CASSQGSAGAGANVLTF. CDR3 bases: TGCGCCAGCAGCCAAGGGTCTGCGGGGGCTGGGGCCAACGTCCTGACTTTC.